A single sample is the source of the 32 T cell receptor beta chains below, sequenced in a study of cytomegalovirus exposure and HLA in healthy donors. 60 Vbeta and 13 Jbeta primers were used in PCR. The table came from immunoSEQ multiplex PCR; TCRdb's copy has only in-frame clones and leaves some out. The repertoire holds 150,000 to 200,000 clones, with around 83% as singletons. Specimen: PBMCs. These receptor sequences come from a man aged 45-65 years in good health and CMV-seronegative.

The chain combines TRBV4-2 with TRBJ1-5; maybe TRBD1 (6 bases). V lost 5 bases and J 1 base, leaving 12 bases between the germline ends. CDR3 length equals 15 residues. Per the germline V gene, CDR1 is LGHNA and CDR2 is YNFKEQ. CDR3 region: CASSSTGNSNQPQHF. CDR3 coding DNA: TGTGCCAGCAGCTCCACAGGGAACAGCAATCAGCCCCAGCATTTT.

The CDR3 is CAISPGLAGARPYEQYF. The CDR3 coding sequence is TGTGCCATCAGTCCGGGACTAGCGGGAGCACGCCCCTACGAGCAGTACTTC. This chain joins TRBV10-3 and TRBJ2-7, with 14 positions matching TRBD2. Trimming removed 5 bases from V and 2 bases from J; junction bases left unmatched: 8. This CDR3 is 17 amino acids long. The germline V gene encodes CDR1 ENHRY and CDR2 SYGVKD.

This clone showed up just a few times. V gene TRBV27 combines with J gene TRBJ1-5, with D hard to call. Trimming removed 4 bases from V and 7 bases from J, with 11 bases in between. The CDR3 is made up of 13 amino acids. From germline, CDR1 is MNHEY and CDR2 SMNVEV (reference sequence). The CDR3 sequence is CASSSNRGQPQHF. CDR3 DNA: TGTGCCAGCAGTTCCAACCGAGGGCAGCCCCAGCATTTT.

The chain couples TRBV19 to TRBJ1-5; D uncertain. V lost 7 bases and J 1 base, leaving 14 bases between the germline ends. The CDR3 length is 15 residues. Germline loops: CDR1 LNHDA, CDR2 SQIVND (reference sequence). In DNA, the CDR3 is TGTGCCAGTACCCTAATTCCGGTAAGCAATCAGCCCCAGCATTTT. Encoded protein: CASTLIPVSNQPQHF.

The chain joins TRBV7-2 to TRBJ2-1; the match to TRBD2 covers 11 bases. Per germline, CDR1 SGHTA and CDR2 FQGNSA. Trimming took 5 bases from V and 7 from J; bases not matched to a gene: 7. The CDR3 runs 15 residues. In DNA, the CDR3 is TGTGCCAGCAGCCATAGCGGGGGGGCTGGAAATGAGCAGTTCTTC. This encodes CASSHSGGAGNEQFF. Full variable domain (rest looked up from reference TRBV7-2 and TRBJ2-1): GAGVSQSPSNKVTEKGKDVELRCDPISGHTALYWYRQSLGQGLEFLIYFQGNSAPDKSGLPSDRFSAERTGGSVSTLTIQRTQQEDSAVYLCASSHSGGAGNEQFFGPGTRLTVL.

CDR3 loop: CASTRSGSSYNEQFF. Here the CDR3 DNA reads TGTGCCAGCACCAGGAGCGGGTCCTCCTACAATGAGCAGTTCTTC. The V call is TRBV7-9, the J call TRBJ2-1, with D possibly TRBD2 on 6 matching bases. The V and J ends lost 7 bases and 0 bases respectively, with 13 bases between them. The CDR3 runs 15 residues. The germline CDR1 and CDR2 sequences are SEHNR and FQNEAQ (reference sequence).

This chain joins TRBV4-3 and TRBJ1-5, with 8 bases that match TRBD1. CDR1 is LGHNA, CDR2 YSLEER, per germline. The junction had 13 bases not matched to a gene; V was cut back by 3 bases and J by 0 bases. This CDR3 has 19 amino acids. CDR3 bases: TGCGCCAGCAGCCAGCTCGGGACAGGTGGTCGGTATAGCAATCAGCCCCAGCATTTT. Its translation is CASSQLGTGGRYSNQPQHF.

The chain recombines TRBV18 with TRBJ2-3; 11 bases line up with TRBD1. With V trimmed by 4 bases and J by 6 bases, 6 bases remained unmatched. The CDR3 length is 15 residues. The germline V gene encodes CDR1 KGHSH and CDR2 LQKENI. CDR3 sequence reads: CASSLWTGGMDTQYF. CDR3 coding DNA: TGTGCCAGCTCACTTTGGACAGGGGGCATGGATACGCAGTATTTT.

The chain is built from TRBV11-2 and TRBJ2-5; tentatively, D is TRBD1 (6 bases). V was clipped by 5 bases and J by 3 bases, with 16 bases between them. There are 15 residues in the CDR3. CDR1 is SGHAT and CDR2 is FQNNGV in the germline V gene. As DNA, the CDR3 is TGTGCCAGCAGCGTCCGGGACACCTCAAAAGAGACCCAGTACTTC. This gives the protein CASSVRDTSKETQYF.

The rearrangement joins TRBV19 to TRBJ2-7; D ambiguous. The CDR3 contains 12 residues. V was trimmed by 4 bases and J by 1 base, leaving 5 bases between them. Germline V gene lookup returns CDR1 LNHDA and CDR2 SQIVND (reference sequence). In DNA, the CDR3 is TGTGCCAGTAGTACCCAGTCCTACGAGCAGTACTTC. Encoded protein: CASSTQSYEQYF.

The chain carries TRBV10-2 and TRBJ2-3, with D maybe TRBD2 (5 bases). With 7 bases removed from V and 7 bases from J, the gap between germline ends came to 18 bases. CDR1 is WSHSY and CDR2 is SAAADI in the germline V gene. The CDR3 loop spans 14 amino acids. This CDR3 is CASNGVPLLHTQYF. DNA of the CDR3: TGCGCCAGCAACGGGGTGCCCCTCCTGCATACGCAGTATTTT.

V usage is TRBV2 and J usage is TRBJ2-3, with D perhaps TRBD1 (6 bases). This CDR3 has 16 amino acids. Germline V CDR1 and CDR2: SNHLY, FYNNEI. V lost 4 bases, J lost 4 bases, and 18 bases lay in between. The CDR3, as DNA: TGTGCCAGCAGTGCCCTCGACAGGAGGAGGCCAGATACGCAGTATTTT. Amino acids: CASSALDRRRPDTQYF.

V and J are TRBV19 and TRBJ2-2; 8 bases fit TRBD2. Germline V CDR1 and CDR2: LNHDA, SQIVND (reference sequence). CDR3 length: 15 residues. V trimming: 8 bases; J trimming: 3 bases; junction bases outside the gene matches: 8. CDR3 amino acids: CASAAGAGDTGELFF. In DNA, the CDR3 is TGTGCCAGTGCAGCGGGAGCCGGGGACACCGGGGAGCTGTTTTTT.

There are a few counts of this clone. The chain recombines TRBV7-9 with TRBJ1-2; D gene uncertain. Per the germline V gene, CDR1 is SEHNR and CDR2 is FQNEAQ (reference sequence). V lost 3 bases and J 4 bases, leaving 15 bases between the germline ends. The CDR3 is 15 amino acids. In nucleotides, the CDR3 is TGTGCCAGCAGCTTGGATAACGGGAGGACCTATGGCTACACCTTC. Its translation is CASSLDNGRTYGYTF.

CDR3 coding DNA: TGTGCCATCAGTGAGGCGGGGGCCTACGAGCAGTACTTC. This codes for CAISEAGAYEQYF. The chain recombines TRBV10-3 with TRBJ2-7; 7 nucleotides match TRBD2. The CDR3 is 13 residues long. V lost 2 bases and J lost 2; bases outside the gene matches: 0. CDR1 and CDR2 (germline): ENHRY, SYGVKD.

In its sample, this clone was seen once. This chain connects TRBV5-4 to TRBJ2-7; weak D call: TRBD2 (8 bases). The CDR3 runs to 15 residues. The V end was cut by 0 bases, the J end by 4 bases, with 14 bases between. Looked up from germline, CDR1 is SGHNT and CDR2 is YYREEE (reference sequence). CDR3 sequence: CASSLGSGTVYEQYF. The CDR3 DNA is TGTGCCAGCAGCTTGGGTAGCGGGACAGTTTACGAGCAGTACTTC.

V gene TRBV5-4 combines with J gene TRBJ2-2; 11 bases fit TRBD1. From germline, CDR1 is SGHNT and CDR2 YYREEE (reference sequence). This CDR3 is 18 amino acids long. V gave up 1 base and J gave up 4 bases; unmatched junction bases: 9. The CDR3, as DNA: TGTGCCAGCAGCTTGATCGGACAGGGGGCTCGGGTCACCGGGGAGCTGTTTTTT. Amino acid sequence: CASSLIGQGARVTGELFF. Using reference TRBV5-4 and TRBJ2-2 for the parts outside the CDR3, the full variable domain is ETGVTQSPTHLIKTRGQQVTLRCSSQSGHNTVSWYQQALGQGPQFIFQYYREEENGRGNFPPRFSGLQFPNYSSELNVNALELDDSALYLCASSLIGQGARVTGELFFGEGSRLTVL.

The V gene is TRBV19, the J gene TRBJ2-5, with D perhaps matching TRBD2 (5 bases). The CDR3 is made up of 15 amino acids. Trimming shortened V by 5 bases and J by 4 bases, and 17 bases separated the two germline ends. Germline V gene sequence: CDR1 LNHDA, CDR2 SQIVND (reference sequence). The CDR3: CASSPARVNLETQYF. CDR3 DNA: TGTGCCAGTAGTCCGGCGCGGGTGAACTTAGAGACCCAGTACTTC.

The chain joins TRBV7-2 to TRBJ2-3, with 11 bases lining up with TRBD2. CDR1 and CDR2 from the germline V gene are SGHTA and FQGNSA. Losses at the gene ends were 6 bases for V and 1 base for J; bases not matched to a gene: 6. The CDR3 has 16 amino acids. CDR3 nucleotides: TGTGCCAGCAGAGTTCAGACTAGCGGGGGCACAGATACGCAGTATTTT. Amino acid sequence: CASRVQTSGGTDTQYF.

This chain uses TRBV6-1 with TRBJ2-7; 10 bases match TRBD2. Germline V CDR1 and CDR2: MNHNS, SASEGT. This CDR3 region has 14 residues. Trimming at V came to 6 bases and at J to 6 bases, leaving 8 bases not matched to a gene. CDR3 loop: CASRELAGPSEQYF. The CDR3 DNA reads as TGTGCCAGCAGGGAACTAGCGGGGCCCTCCGAGCAGTACTTC.

The sample holds a few counts of this clone. The chain recombines TRBV6-1 with TRBJ1-2; no clear D. The CDR3 spans 11 residues. The germline gives CDR1 MNHNS, CDR2 SASEGT. The V gene lost 1 base and the J gene lost 9 bases, with 6 bases spanning the gap. The CDR3 region is CASSEDFSYTF. The CDR3, as DNA: TGTGCCAGCAGTGAAGACTTCAGCTACACCTTC.

DNA for the CDR3: TGTGCCAGCAGCGGGGACAGACGCTCTGGAAACACCATATATTTT. Translating it yields CASSGDRRSGNTIYF. V is TRBV7-6 and J is TRBJ1-3; 7 nucleotides line up with TRBD1. CDR1 and CDR2 (germline): SGHVS, FNYEAQ. V lost 5 bases, J lost 0 bases, and 4 bases stayed unmatched. This CDR3 has 15 residues.

The rearrangement links TRBV5-1 to TRBJ1-4, with no clear D. V dropped 5 bases and J dropped 2 bases, with 10 bases sitting between them. CDR1 and CDR2 from the germline V gene are SGHRS and YFSETQ. The CDR3 is made up of 14 amino acids. This CDR3 is CASRVDLTNEKLFF. The CDR3 DNA sequence: TGCGCCAGCAGGGTAGATCTGACTAATGAAAAACTGTTTTTT.

The rearrangement joins TRBV5-1 to TRBJ2-2, with TRBD1 as a possible D gene (7 bases). Per the germline V gene, CDR1 is SGHRS and CDR2 is YFSETQ. This CDR3 comprises 16 residues. The ends were cut back, 0 bases at V and 2 bases at J, with 11 bases in the middle. The CDR3 spells CASSLGRDRNTGELFF. The CDR3 DNA reads TGCGCCAGCAGCTTGGGGCGGGACAGAAACACCGGGGAGCTGTTTTTT.

The chain has TRBV6-6 and TRBJ2-7; a weak D match, TRBD1 (5 bases). The CDR3 runs to 13 residues. Germline lookup yields CDR1 MNHNY and CDR2 SVGAGI (reference sequence). Trimming cost V 0 bases and J 3 bases, with 6 bases left between them. The CDR3 nucleotides read TGTGCCAGCAGTTACTCGGGGCACTACGAGCAGTACTTC. It specifies CASSYSGHYEQYF.

The CDR3 spells CASSQLAGVPNEQFF. The CDR3 DNA is TGCGCCAGCAGCCAACTAGCGGGAGTCCCCAATGAGCAGTTCTTC. The rearrangement links TRBV4-3 to TRBJ2-1; 10 nucleotides match TRBD2. The CDR3 runs 15 residues. The trim removed 2 bases at V and 6 bases at J, leaving 4 bases unmatched. The germline V gene has CDR1 LGHNA and CDR2 YSLEER.

The chain employs TRBV11-2 and TRBJ2-2; D is undetermined. Germline lookup yields CDR1 SGHAT and CDR2 FQNNGV. The CDR3 is made up of 12 amino acids. V lost 1 base to trimming and J lost 7 bases, with 4 bases between them. The CDR3 region has the DNA TGTGCCAGCAGCTTAGGGAGCGGGGAGCTGTTTTTT. Its translation is CASSLGSGELFF.

V gene TRBV29-1 combines with J gene TRBJ1-1; perhaps TRBD1 as D (5 bases). Germline V gene sequence: CDR1 SQVTM, CDR2 ANQGSEA. V lost 2 bases and J 6 bases, leaving 10 bases between the germline ends. This CDR3 is 12 amino acids long. The CDR3 DNA is TGCAGCGTTGAAAGCGGGGCCCCTGAAGCTTTCTTT. Translating gives CSVESGAPEAFF.

The chain has TRBV30 and TRBJ1-5; no firm D call. Trimming removed 4 bases at V and 5 bases at J, with 12 bases between. The germline CDR1 and CDR2 sequences are GTSNPN and SVGIG (reference sequence). The CDR3 totals 13 residues. CDR3 residues: CAWNGQRDQPQHF. As DNA, the CDR3 is TGTGCCTGGAATGGGCAAAGAGATCAGCCCCAGCATTTT. Drawing the rest from reference TRBV30 and TRBJ1-5, the complete variable domain is SQTIHQWPATLVQPVGSPLSLECTVEGTSNPNLYWYRQAAGRGLQLLFYSVGIGQISSEVPQNLSASRPQDRQFILSSKKLLLSDSGFYLCAWNGQRDQPQHFGDGTRLSIL.

The chain recombines TRBV7-9 with TRBJ2-1; 10 bases line up with TRBD2. V trimming: 1 base; J trimming: 6 bases; junction bases outside the gene matches: 6. The CDR3 contains 16 residues. Looked up from germline, CDR1 is SEHNR and CDR2 is FQNEAQ (reference sequence). DNA for the CDR3: TGTGCCAGCAGCTTAGTTCTAAGCGGGAGGGCCAATGAGCAGTTCTTC. Its protein is CASSLVLSGRANEQFF.

The chain couples TRBV19 to TRBJ1-2; 9 bases fit TRBD1. This CDR3 comprises 16 residues. The J segment lost 4 bases and the V segment lost 6 bases, leaving 12 bases of the junction unmatched. From germline, CDR1 is LNHDA and CDR2 SQIVND (reference sequence). CDR3 in DNA: TGTGCCAGTAGCATAAAACAGGGGGCGTATGGCTATGGCTACACCTTC. Amino acid sequence: CASSIKQGAYGYGYTF.

In this sample, this clone turned up a few times. J is TRBJ2-1 and V is TRBV2; possibly TRBD1 for D (5 bases). CDR1 is SNHLY, CDR2 FYNNEI, per germline. The germline V and J ends were trimmed by 6 bases and 3 bases, with 15 bases remaining between them. There are 15 residues in the CDR3. CDR3 nucleotide sequence: TGTGCCAGCAGAGGCCAAGGGGTCCGCTACAATGAGCAGTTCTTC. The encoded protein is CASRGQGVRYNEQFF. Supplemented by reference TRBV2 and TRBJ2-1, the full variable domain reads EPEVTQTPSHQVTQMGQEVILRCVPISNHLYFYWYRQILGQKVEFLVSFYNNEISEKSEIFDDQFSVERPDGSNFTLKIRSTKLEDSAMYFCASRGQGVRYNEQFFGPGTRLTVL.